Listed below are T cell receptor beta chains from one sample, sequenced in a study of T cell changes during pregnancy in multiple sclerosis. Only in-frame clones appear in the TCRdb table, and some are missing; sequencing was by immunoSEQ multiplex PCR. The sample has 50,000 to 70,000 clones; roughly nine tenths are singletons. The material sequenced was peripheral blood, taken after pregnancy. The receptors here all came from a female donor in good health, enrolled as a control in a pregnancy study. Each CDR3 is given with its conserved first and last residue. The order of the fields is J gene, V gene, D gene, clone size, CDR3 DNA, CDR3 protein. A D gene is named only where the DNA matches it firmly. Only part of the rows carry a size: once, few, many, or a class if the clone is expanded.

TRBJ1-2,TRBV6-5,NA,NA,TGTGCCAGCGGCACGCAACTTTTCGAGGGAGAGGGCTACACCTTC,CASGTQLFEGEGYTF
TRBJ1-1,TRBV27,TRBD1,NA,TGTGCCAGCAGTTTACGGGGACAGAATGAAGCTTTCTTT,CASSLRGQNEAFF
TRBJ2-2,TRBV7-6,TRBD2,NA,TGTGCCAGCAGCTTACCGGCAGCGGGGGGGGTCCCGACCACCGGGGAGCTGTTTTTT,CASSLPAAGGVPTTGELFF
TRBJ1-4,TRBV19,NA,once,TGTGCCTCGGGCAAAGGGGGTCGGGAAAAACTGTTTTTT,CASGKGGREKLFF
TRBJ1-3,TRBV7-3,NA,NA,TGTGCCAGCAGCCCAACAGGGTCCGGAAACACCATATATTTT,CASSPTGSGNTIYF
TRBJ2-7,TRBV4-3,TRBD2,NA,TGCGCCAGCAGCCCTGACGGGGGGTCCTACGAGCAGTACTTC,CASSPDGGSYEQYF
TRBJ1-5,TRBV6-1,TRBD1,NA,TGTGCCAGCAGTGGGGACAGGGCCGGCAATCAGCCCCAGCATTTT,CASSGDRAGNQPQHF
TRBJ1-1,TRBV18,NA,NA,TGTGCCAGCTCACCAAGTGGCCGGGATGTCTCTGAAGCTTTCTTT,CASSPSGRDVSEAFF
TRBJ2-3,TRBV15,NA,NA,TGTGCCACCAGCAGAGATCAGGGGATCCTAAAAACAGATACGCAGTATTTT,CATSRDQGILKTDTQYF
TRBJ1-2,TRBV4-3,NA,NA,TGCGCCAGCAGCCAAGAGCAGTCCAGTGGCTACACCTTC,CASSQEQSSGYTF
TRBJ2-6,TRBV7-3,TRBD2,NA,TGTGCCAGCAGCTTAGGGGGGGCTGGGGCCAACGTCCTGACTTTC,CASSLGGAGANVLTF
TRBJ1-4,TRBV30,NA,NA,TGTGCCTGGGGGCGGACAGCCAAAAATGAAAAACTGTTTTTT,CAWGRTAKNEKLFF
TRBJ1-2,TRBV9,TRBD1,NA,TGTGCCAGCAGCGTAGGGGCCGACAGGGTCGACACCTTC,CASSVGADRVDTF
TRBJ2-3,TRBV4-1,TRBD1,once,TGCGCCAGCAGCCAAGATCAGGGGGTGCTCACAGATACGCAGTATTTT,CASSQDQGVLTDTQYF
TRBJ2-2,TRBV9,TRBD2,NA,TGTGCCAGCAGCTTTAGCGGGGGGCTCAACACCGGGGAGCTGTTTTTT,CASSFSGGLNTGELFF
TRBJ1-2,TRBV7-9,TRBD1,NA,TGTGCCAGCAGCTTAGCCGGGACAGATGGCTACACCTTC,CASSLAGTDGYTF
TRBJ1-6,TRBV11-2,NA,NA,TGTGCCAGCAGCCGATTCACAGATTATAATTCACCCCTCCACTTT,CASSRFTDYNSPLHF
TRBJ1-6,TRBV4-3,NA,NA,TGCGCCAGCAGCCAAGGACAGGATAATTCACCCCTCCACTTT,CASSQGQDNSPLHF
TRBJ2-5,TRBV5-1,NA,once,TGCGCCAGCAGCCGCACTCCGGGGGTCCAAGAGACCCAGTACTTC,CASSRTPGVQETQYF
TRBJ2-6,TRBV4-3,NA,NA,TGCGCCAGCAGCCATTTATACAGCTCCTCTGGGGCCAACGTCCTGACTTTC,CASSHLYSSSGANVLTF
TRBJ2-3,TRBV11-3,TRBD2,NA,TGTGCCAGCAGCTTAATAGCGGGGGGTATGGCAGATACGCAGTATTTT,CASSLIAGGMADTQYF
TRBJ2-2,TRBV7-2,TRBD1,few,TGTGCCAGCAGCCATCGACAGGGGAACACCGGGGAGCTGTTTTTT,CASSHRQGNTGELFF
TRBJ2-7,TRBV10-2,TRBD2,NA,TGCGCCAGCAGTGGGGCTAGCGGAAGCTCCTACGAGCAGTACTTC,CASSGASGSSYEQYF
TRBJ2-5,TRBV5-4,TRBD1,NA,TGTGCCAGCAGCTTAGCCGGGACAGGGGGCGCGGAGACCCAGTACTTC,CASSLAGTGGAETQYF
TRBJ1-2,TRBV7-6,TRBD1,NA,TGTGCCAGCAGCTCCGACAGGGCGGAGGGCTACACCTTC,CASSSDRAEGYTF
TRBJ1-1,TRBV11-1,TRBD1,NA,TGTGCCAGCAGTCGTCGACAGGGGGGGAAGAACACTGAAGCTTTCTTT,CASSRRQGGKNTEAFF
TRBJ2-7,TRBV7-2,TRBD2,once,TGTGCCAGCAGCTTAGCGGGGGGGAATTACGAGCAGTACTTC,CASSLAGGNYEQYF
TRBJ2-7,TRBV5-4,TRBD2,NA,TGTGCCAGCACCCTACCGGGGGGAGAGGTTGAGCAGTACTTC,CASTLPGGEVEQYF